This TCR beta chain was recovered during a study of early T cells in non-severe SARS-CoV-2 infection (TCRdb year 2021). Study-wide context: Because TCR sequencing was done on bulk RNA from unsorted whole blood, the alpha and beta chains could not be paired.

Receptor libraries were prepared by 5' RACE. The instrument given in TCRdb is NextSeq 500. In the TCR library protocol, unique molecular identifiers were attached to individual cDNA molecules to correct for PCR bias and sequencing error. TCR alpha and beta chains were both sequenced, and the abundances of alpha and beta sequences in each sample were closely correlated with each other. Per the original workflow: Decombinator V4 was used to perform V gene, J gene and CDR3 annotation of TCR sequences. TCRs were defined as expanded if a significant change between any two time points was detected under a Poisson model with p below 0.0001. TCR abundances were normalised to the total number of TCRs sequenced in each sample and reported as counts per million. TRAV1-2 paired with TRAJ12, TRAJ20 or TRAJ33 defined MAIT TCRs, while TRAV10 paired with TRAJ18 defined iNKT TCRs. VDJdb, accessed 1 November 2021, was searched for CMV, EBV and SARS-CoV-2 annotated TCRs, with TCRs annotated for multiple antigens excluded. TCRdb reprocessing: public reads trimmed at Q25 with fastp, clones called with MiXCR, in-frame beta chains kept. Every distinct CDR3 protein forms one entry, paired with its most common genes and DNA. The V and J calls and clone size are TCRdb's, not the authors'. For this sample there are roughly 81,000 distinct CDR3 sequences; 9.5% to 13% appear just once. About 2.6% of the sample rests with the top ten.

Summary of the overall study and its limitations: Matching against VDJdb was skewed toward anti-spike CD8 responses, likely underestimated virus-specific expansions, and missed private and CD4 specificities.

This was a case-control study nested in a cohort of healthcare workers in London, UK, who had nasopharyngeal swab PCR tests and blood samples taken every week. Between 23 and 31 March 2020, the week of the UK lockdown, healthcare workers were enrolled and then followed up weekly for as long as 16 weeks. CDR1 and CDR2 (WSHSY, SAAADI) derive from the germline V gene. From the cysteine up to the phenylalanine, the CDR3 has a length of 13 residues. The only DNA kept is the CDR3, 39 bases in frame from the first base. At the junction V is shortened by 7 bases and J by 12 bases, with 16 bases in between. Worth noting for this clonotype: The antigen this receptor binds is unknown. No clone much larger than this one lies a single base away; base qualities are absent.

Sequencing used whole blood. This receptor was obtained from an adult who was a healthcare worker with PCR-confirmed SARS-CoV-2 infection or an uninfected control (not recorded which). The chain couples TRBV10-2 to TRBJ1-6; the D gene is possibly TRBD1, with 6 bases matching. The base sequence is TGCGCCAGCACCAGGTCGACAGGTCTACCCCTCCACTTT. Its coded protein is CASTRSTGLPLHF.